The 15 T cell receptor beta chains below all came from one sample that was sequenced in a study of OX40 agonist ivuxolimab in advanced cancers. The assay was immunoSEQ multiplex PCR, and TCRdb's table has in-frame clones only and misses some. The top ten clones hold about a quarter of a sample with 20,000 or so clones, around 80% of them seen once. The sample in question was CD4+ or CD8+ T cells sorted from blood, obtained in a trial of the OX40 agonist ivuxolimab. Every receptor here comes from an adult with an advanced solid tumor such as melanoma, head and neck, liver or kidney cancer.

This chain connects TRBV7-9 to TRBJ2-2; 13 bases align to TRBD2. V trimming: 5 bases; J trimming: 2 bases; junction bases outside the gene matches: 11. Germline V gene lookup returns CDR1 SEHNR and CDR2 FQNEAQ (reference sequence). This CDR3 comprises 19 residues. DNA for the CDR3: TGTGCCAGCAGCAGCCGGGCGGGACTAGCGGGACCAAACACCGGGGAGCTGTTTTTT. Translation gives CASSSRAGLAGPNTGELFF.

The DNA for the CDR3 is TGTGCCGGCCTAATGGGACAGGGGGGGGCCAAAAACATTCAGTACTTC. Residues: CAGLMGQGGAKNIQYF. The chain links TRBV2 to TRBJ2-4; 11 positions match TRBD1. V shed 11 bases, J shed 1 base, and the junction held 10 bases outside the gene matches. Germline V gene sequence: CDR1 SNHLY, CDR2 FYNNEI. The CDR3 is 16 residues long. Supplemented by reference TRBV2 and TRBJ2-4, the full variable domain reads EPEVTQTPSHQVTQMGQEVILRCVPISNHLYFYWYRQILGQKVEFLVSFYNNEISEKSEIFDDQFSVERPDGSNFTLKIRSTKLEDSAMYFCAGLMGQGGAKNIQYFGAGTRLSVL.

V gene TRBV5-4 combines with J gene TRBJ2-1; D gene ambiguous. CDR1 and CDR2 from the germline V gene are SGHNT and YYREEE (reference sequence). This CDR3 has 17 residues. Trimming took off 2 bases at V and 7 bases at J, with 22 bases between the two ends. The CDR3 spells CASSFGSGPIRGNEQFF. CDR3 DNA: TGTGCCAGCAGCTTCGGTTCCGGGCCAATCCGTGGGAATGAGCAGTTCTTC.

The genes are TRBV27 and TRBJ1-1; a weak D match, TRBD1 (6 bases). The ends were cut back, 3 bases at V and 0 bases at J, with 11 bases in the middle. Germline lookup yields CDR1 MNHEY and CDR2 SMNVEV (reference sequence). The CDR3 covers 15 residues. CDR3 sequence: CASSFGGGMNTEAFF. The DNA of the CDR3 is TGTGCCAGCAGTTTCGGGGGCGGGATGAACACTGAAGCTTTCTTT.

This clone was detected only once. V is TRBV4-1 and J is TRBJ2-2, with D uncertain. The CDR3 extends over 14 amino acids. Germline V gene lookup returns CDR1 MGHRA and CDR2 YSYEKL. The ends were cut back, 1 base at V and 3 bases at J, with 6 bases in the middle. CDR3 amino acids: CASSQAQYTGELFF. The CDR3 nucleotides are TGCGCCAGCAGCCAAGCCCAGTACACCGGGGAGCTGTTTTTT.

The chain recombines TRBV7-8 with TRBJ2-7, with 9 nucleotides matching TRBD1. The CDR3 covers 14 residues. The V and J ends lost 5 bases and 1 base, in that order; junction bases with no gene match: 3. CDR1 and CDR2 from the germline V gene are SGHVS and FQNEAQ. This CDR3 is CASSPGTGSYEQYF. The CDR3 DNA reads as TGTGCCAGCAGCCCCGGGACAGGGTCCTACGAGCAGTACTTC. Combining the CDR3 with reference TRBV7-8 and TRBJ2-7 gives the whole variable domain GAGVSQSPRYKVAKRGQDVALRCDPISGHVSLFWYQQALGQGPEFLTYFQNEAQLDKSGLPSDRFFAERPEGSVSTLKIQRTQQEDSAVYLCASSPGTGSYEQYFGPGTRLTVT.

This chain links TRBV20-1 with TRBJ2-1; maybe TRBD1 (6 bases). The ends were cut back, 3 bases at V and 9 bases at J, with 9 bases in the middle. Germline CDR1 DFQATT, CDR2 SNEGSKA (reference sequence). CDR3 length: 11 amino acids. CDR3 residues: CSARQGTEQFF. As DNA, the CDR3 is TGCAGTGCTAGGCAGGGGACTGAGCAGTTCTTC.

The chain carries TRBV6-1 and TRBJ2-7, with D perhaps assigned TRBD1 or TRBD2 (5 bases each). Looked up from germline, CDR1 is MNHNS and CDR2 is SASEGT. The length of the CDR3 is 14 residues. Trimming shortened V by 5 bases and J by 1 base, and 12 bases separated the two germline ends. CDR3 in DNA: TGTGCCAGCAGTATCCGGGACGGATCCTACGAGCAGTACTTC. Translated: CASSIRDGSYEQYF.

V and J are TRBV19 and TRBJ2-7; D is ambiguous. The CDR3 is 17 amino acids. Germline V gene sequence: CDR1 LNHDA, CDR2 SQIVND (reference sequence). Deletions cut 7 bases from V and 4 bases from J, with 26 bases between. The CDR3 region has the DNA TGTGCCAGTACCCCAAGCGCGATTAGCTCGTTTAGTTACGAGCAGTACTTC. Its protein product is CASTPSAISSFSYEQYF.

V and J are TRBV4-1 and TRBJ1-1; 7 bases are shared with TRBD1. V was clipped by 1 base and J by 6 bases; unmatched bases: 2. The germline gives CDR1 MGHRA, CDR2 YSYEKL. The CDR3 extends over 13 amino acids. The CDR3 is CASSQGQGAEAFF. Written as DNA, the CDR3 is TGCGCCAGCAGCCAAGGACAGGGAGCTGAAGCTTTCTTT.

V is TRBV18 and J is TRBJ2-1; 12 positions agree with TRBD2. Per the germline V gene, CDR1 is KGHSH and CDR2 is LQKENI. CDR3 length: 18 amino acids. Trimming took 3 bases from V and 1 from J; bases not matched to a gene: 7. CDR3 bases: TGTGCCAGCTCACCTCTAGCGGGAGGGGTAGAATCCTACAATGAGCAGTTCTTC. Its protein is CASSPLAGGVESYNEQFF.

For the CDR3, the DNA is TGTGCCAGCAGTTACCTCAGACTAGCGCAAGGGGAGCTGTTTTTT. It encodes CASSYLRLAQGELFF. This chain links TRBV6-6 with TRBJ2-2, with TRBD2 matching 8 bases. The CDR3 loop spans 15 amino acids. The V gene end was trimmed by 2 bases and the J gene end by 8 bases; junction bases not matched to a gene: 7. Germline V gene sequence: CDR1 MNHNY, CDR2 SVGAGI (reference sequence).

The CDR3 DNA follows: TGTGCCACCAGCAGAGAGCTCTGGCAAGAGACCCAGTACTTC. Residues: CATSRELWQETQYF. This chain uses TRBV15 with TRBJ2-5, with D unclear. Germline V gives CDR1 LNHNV, CDR2 YYDKDF (reference sequence). V gave up 0 bases and J gave up 2 bases, with 7 bases separating them. The CDR3 is 14 amino acids.

The V call is TRBV5-4, the J call TRBJ2-5, with D perhaps given as TRBD1 or TRBD2 (5 bases each). V was trimmed by 0 bases and J by 11 bases, leaving 11 bases between them. The germline gives CDR1 SGHNT, CDR2 YYREEE (reference sequence). The CDR3 runs to 12 residues. The CDR3 DNA reads TGTGCCAGCAGCTTGGGGGGCAGGGAGCAGTACTTC. It translates to CASSLGGREQYF.

The chain has TRBV9 and TRBJ2-1; 8 nucleotides match TRBD2. V lost 7 bases and J lost 7; bases outside the gene matches: 13. Looked up from germline, CDR1 is SGDLS and CDR2 is YYNGEE. CDR3 length: 15 residues. The DNA of the CDR3 is TGTGCCAGCGCCCTAGGGGCGGGAGGTTGGAATGAGCAGTTCTTC. Protein sequence: CASALGAGGWNEQFF.